The present T cell receptor (beta chain) was sequenced within a study of technical replicates of blood from a few donors. Germline V CDR1 and CDR2: KGHSH, LQKENI. This CDR3 is built from 14 residues. V was clipped by 5 bases and J by 4 bases; unmatched bases: 2. TCRdb's table, derived via immunoSEQ multiplex PCR, lists solely in-frame clones and lacks some. The data contain 65,000 to 80,000 clones, 85% to 95% of them singletons. The TCR comes from a human donor in good health. The sequenced material came from T cells isolated from PBMCs. The chain recombines TRBV18 with TRBJ2-5, with 12 nucleotides matching TRBD2. CDR3 nucleotides: TGTGCCAGCTCAAGACTAGCGGGAGTAGAGACCCAGTACTTC. Protein sequence: CASSRLAGVETQYF.